This TCR beta chain stems from a study of spatial heterogeneity in lung cancer. A unique molecular identifier was attached to every TCR cDNA molecule. Via MiXCR, TCRdb re-called the 5' RACE reads, giving one row per CDR3 protein. The data contain roughly 20,000 distinct CDR3 sequences, roughly 4.5% of them singletons. Time point specified: sample taken at primary tumor resection. No cell sorting; template was whole RNA from tumor, lung tissue or PBMC. This clonotype showed up just a few times. Germline V gene sequence: CDR1 SGHTA, CDR2 FQGTGA. V was clipped by 1 base and J by 4 bases; unmatched bases: 2. The CDR3 totals 15 residues.

The chain couples TRBV7-3 to TRBJ2-1, with 9 bases fitting TRBD2. The origin of this receptor is a male donor with early-stage non-small cell lung cancer. The sample was PBMCs, taken at surgery. CDR3 coding DNA: TGTGCCAGCAGCTTAATGGCGGGAGGGTACAATGAGCAGTTCTTC. It translates to CASSLMAGGYNEQFF. The whole variable domain, filled in from reference TRBV7-3 and TRBJ2-1, reads GAGVSQTPSNKVTEKGKYVELRCDPISGHTALYWYRQSLGQGPEFLIYFQGTGAADDSGLPNDRFFAVRPEGSVSTLKIQRTERGDSAVYLCASSLMAGGYNEQFFGPGTRLTVL.